The 21 T cell receptor beta chains in this list originate from one sample, sequenced in a study of blood T cells in healthy people across ages. Together with a sample-barcoded 5' primer, a J-beta primer mix was included in a second PCR lasting about 6 to 11 cycles. Via MiXCR, TCRdb re-called the 5' RACE reads, giving one row per CDR3 protein. The sample records about 590,000 distinct CDR3 sequences, roughly 31% being singletons. Sequencing used blood. The receptors shown here come from a woman older than 75 in good health.

The chain has TRBV3-1 and TRBJ2-1, with TRBD2 identical over 8 bases. Looked up from germline, CDR1 is LGHDT and CDR2 is YNNKEL (reference sequence). This CDR3 contains 17 residues. V lost 6 bases to trimming and J lost 8 bases; unmatched junction nucleotides: 18. CDR3 nucleotides: TGTGCCAGCAGTTACTCACGCGGGAGGTCTCTTTGGGATGAGCAGTTCTTC. This encodes CASSYSRGRSLWDEQFF.

Comments on this clonotype: A much larger clone lies one base from this, so it may be a read error. The chain combines TRBV27 with TRBJ2-1; 9 bases are a match to TRBD1. J was trimmed by 13 bases and V by 4 bases; bases with no gene match: 14. The CDR3 is 15 amino acids. CDR1 is MNHEY, CDR2 SMNVEV, per germline (reference sequence). CDR3 loop: CASSSPGTGMETQFF. The CDR3, as DNA: TGTGCCAGCAGTTCCCCCGGGACAGGGATGGAGACCCAGTTCTTC.

The V call is TRBV19, the J call TRBJ2-1; tentative D call: TRBD2 (6 bases). Trimming removed 5 bases from V and 13 bases from J, with 18 bases in between. In germline, CDR1 is LNHDA, CDR2 SQIVND (reference sequence). The length of the CDR3 is 13 residues. The CDR3, as DNA: TGTGCCAGTAGTGGTAGCGGAGAGGAGACCCAGTTCTTC. Its protein product is CASSGSGEETQFF.

This clonotype was counted ten times or more. The V and J genes are TRBV6-1 and TRBJ2-3; possible D gene TRBD1, 6 bases. The germline V gene has CDR1 MNHNS and CDR2 SASEGT. The CDR3 runs to 17 residues. V dropped 7 bases and J dropped 2 bases, with 22 bases sitting between them. Here the CDR3 reads CASTLVNRQVFTDTQYF. The CDR3 nucleotides read TGTGCCAGCACCCTTGTAAACCGACAGGTATTCACAGATACGCAGTATTTT.

To note about this clonotype: A much larger clone differs from this one at a single base, so this may be a read error. The chain is built from TRBV2 and TRBJ2-6; 8 bases agree with TRBD1. CDR3 length: 16 amino acids. The germline V gene has CDR1 SNHLY and CDR2 FYNNEI. V gave up 4 bases and J gave up 1 base; unmatched junction bases: 3. The CDR3 is CASSGRGLSGANVLTF. The CDR3 nucleotides read TGTGCCAGCAGTGGCAGGGGGCTTTCTGGGGCCAACGTCCTGACTTTC.

The J gene is TRBJ1-5, the V gene TRBV5-6, with 7 bases lining up with TRBD1. The CDR3 totals 17 residues. Trimming took 0 bases from V and 0 from J; bases not matched to a gene: 6. From germline, CDR1 is SGHDT and CDR2 YYEEEE. CDR3 protein: CASSLADRDHSNQPQHF. Written as DNA, the CDR3 is TGTGCCAGCAGCTTGGCCGACAGGGACCATAGCAATCAGCCCCAGCATTTT.

The table lists this clonotype with many counts. In DNA form, the CDR3 reads TGTGCCAGCAGTTTAGAGGGGTTCGAGCAGTACTTC. Translated, it gives CASSLEGFEQYF. This chain uses TRBV12-3 or TRBV12-4 with TRBJ2-7; weak D call: TRBD1 (5 bases). Deletions cut 1 base from V and 6 bases from J, with 7 bases between. This CDR3 spans 12 amino acids.

The chain links TRBV6-6 to TRBJ2-6; 8 nucleotides match TRBD2. J was trimmed by 3 bases and V by 7 bases; bases with no gene match: 8. Germline lookup yields CDR1 MNHNY and CDR2 SVGAGI (reference sequence). This CDR3 is 16 amino acids long. Here the CDR3 reads CASTTGGGRGANVLTF. The CDR3 DNA sequence: TGTGCCAGCACCACCGGGGGGGGCCGTGGGGCCAACGTCCTGACTTTC.

The genes are TRBV7-9 and TRBJ1-5; TRBD1 aligns across 9 bases. Germline lookup yields CDR1 SEHNR and CDR2 FQNEAQ (reference sequence). This CDR3 region has 16 residues. Trimming removed 5 bases from V and 3 bases from J; junction bases left unmatched: 8. The CDR3: CASSRAGTGINQPQHF. The CDR3 coding sequence is TGTGCCAGCAGCCGGGCCGGGACAGGGATCAATCAGCCCCAGCATTTT.

The chain is built from TRBV5-1 and TRBJ2-1; D not resolved. The germline V gene encodes CDR1 SGHRS and CDR2 YFSETQ. The CDR3 spans 13 residues. V was cut by 0 bases and J by 14 bases, with 15 bases left in between. The CDR3 protein is CASSLDRPHHEFF. As DNA, the CDR3 is TGCGCCAGCAGCTTGGATCGGCCTCACCACGAGTTCTTC.

This clonotype appeared many times. This rearrangement joins TRBV27 to TRBJ2-3; 11 nucleotides agree with TRBD2. The germline V gene encodes CDR1 MNHEY and CDR2 SMNVEV (reference sequence). The CDR3 loop spans 15 amino acids. Unmatched junction bases numbered 3, after V lost 3 bases and J lost 4 bases. In DNA form, the CDR3 reads TGTGCCAGCAGTTTCTTAGCGGGGGGGGCAGATACGCAGTATTTT. This sequence encodes CASSFLAGGADTQYF.

Many counts were recorded for this clonotype. The chain joins TRBV9 to TRBJ2-1; 8 nucleotides line up with TRBD2. Germline lookup yields CDR1 SGDLS and CDR2 YYNGEE. The V and J ends lost 1 base and 7 bases, in that order; junction bases with no gene match: 13. CDR3 length equals 17 residues. CDR3 coding DNA: TGTGCCAGCAGCGTAAATCTAAGGACTAGCCCGGGGAATGAGCAGTTCTTC. Its translation: CASSVNLRTSPGNEQFF.

V usage is TRBV7-9 and J usage is TRBJ2-7, with D perhaps TRBD2 (5 bases). The last part of the DNA fits TRBJ2-5 better; the J call may be wrong. The germline gives CDR1 SEHNR, CDR2 FQNEAQ (reference sequence). The CDR3 runs 16 residues. CDR3 nucleotides: TGTGCCAGCAGCTTACCCACGGGGTCAGGCGGAGAGACCCAGTACTTC. It encodes CASSLPTGSGGETQYF.

This clonotype came up a few times. A much more abundant neighbour one base away suggests this may be a read error. CDR3 sequence (DNA): TGTGCCAGCAGTTCCATGGGGGACAACTATGGCTACATCTTC. Its protein product is CASSSMGDNYGYIF. This rearrangement joins TRBV12-3 or TRBV12-4 to TRBJ1-2, with a possible D match to TRBD1 (6 bases). This CDR3 spans 14 amino acids.

This clonotype was seen many times. This chain connects TRBV20-1 to TRBJ2-5; a possible D gene is TRBD2 (7 bases). V shed 3 bases and J shed 4 bases, with 15 bases lying between them. Germline loops: CDR1 DFQATT, CDR2 SNEGSKA (reference sequence). This CDR3 contains 14 residues. CDR3 amino acids: CSASSGGGRETQYF. The CDR3 coding sequence is TGCAGTGCTAGTTCTGGGGGGGGGCGAGAGACCCAGTACTTC.

This clonotype was detected ten times or more. J is TRBJ2-7 and V is TRBV28; D gene ambiguous. V lost 1 base to trimming and J lost 1 base, with 8 bases between them. Germline V gene lookup returns CDR1 MDHEN and CDR2 SYDVKM. The CDR3 spans 14 residues. This chain's CDR3 is CASSLSRISYEQYF. Here the CDR3 DNA reads TGTGCCAGCAGTTTATCGCGTATTTCCTACGAGCAGTACTTC.

On this clonotype itself: The junction differs from germline at one of its ends, possibly a read error. This rearrangement joins TRBV20-1 to TRBJ2-7; the match to TRBD1 covers 8 bases. This CDR3 comprises 13 residues. Germline V gene data show CDR1 as DFQATT and CDR2 as SNEGSKA (reference sequence). CDR3: CSTRPGTGYGQYF. The CDR3 bases are TGCAGTACTCGTCCCGGGACAGGCTACGGGCAGTACTTC.

The chain uses TRBV12-3 or TRBV12-4 and TRBJ2-2; D tentatively reads TRBD1 or TRBD2 (5 bases each). The CDR3 has 15 residues. Between the trimmed V and J ends, which lost 11 bases and 3 bases, there was a span of 19 bases. The CDR3 sequence is CAGSWRGADTGELFF. CDR3 nucleotide sequence: TGTGCCGGATCCTGGAGAGGGGCCGACACCGGGGAGCTGTTTTTT.

This clonotype occurred a few times. The chain is built from TRBV5-1 and TRBJ2-1, with D possibly matching TRBD1 (6 bases). Germline V CDR1 and CDR2: SGHRS, YFSETQ. CDR3 length equals 13 residues. V was trimmed by 5 bases and J by 7 bases, leaving 13 bases between them. CDR3 in amino acids: CASRQGITNEQFF. The CDR3 region has the DNA TGCGCCAGCAGACAGGGCATAACAAATGAGCAGTTCTTC.

About this clonotype: Possible read error: a much larger clone is one base away. CDR3 in DNA: TGCGCCAGCAGCAAAGGGACAGGGGGCTATGACTACACCTTC. Residues: CASSKGTGGYDYTF. The chain employs TRBV5-1 and TRBJ1-2; 12 positions agree with TRBD1. CDR1 and CDR2 from the germline V gene are SGHRS and YFSETQ. The CDR3 has 14 residues.

Many counts were recorded for this clonotype. This chain uses TRBV11-2 with TRBJ1-2; D is perhaps TRBD1 (5 bases). Trimming left V 5 bases short and J 8 bases short, with 24 bases between. Germline-derived CDR1 and CDR2 are SGHAT and FQNNGV. The CDR3 is 16 residues long. The CDR3 reads CASSLGSAGRSRGYTF. For the CDR3, the DNA is TGTGCCAGCAGCCTGGGATCCGCAGGGAGGTCTCGCGGCTACACCTTC.